These 12 T cell receptor beta chains share one sample of origin, sequenced in a study of blood T cell repertoires in COVID-19. Method: immunoSEQ multiplex PCR; TCRdb's copy keeps in-frame clones and lacks some. The data show tens of thousands of clones, approximately 83% seen once. The sequenced sample consisted of peripheral blood. The source of these receptors is a woman aged 60 to 75 with acute or convalescent COVID-19.

The gene calls are TRBV5-1 and TRBJ1-3, with a possible D match to TRBD1 (6 bases). Germline V gene lookup returns CDR1 SGHRS and CDR2 YFSETQ. The CDR3 contains 16 residues. Trimming shortened V by 0 bases and J by 2 bases, and 12 bases separated the two germline ends. The CDR3 here is CASSLVMGAAGNTIYF. CDR3 bases: TGCGCCAGCAGCTTGGTGATGGGGGCTGCTGGAAACACCATATATTTT.

The chain has TRBV5-6 and TRBJ2-7; TRBD2 might be the D (7 bases). This CDR3 comprises 16 residues. Trimming removed 0 bases from V and 5 bases from J, with 18 bases in between. Germline V gene sequence: CDR1 SGHDT, CDR2 YYEEEE. CDR3 loop: CASSLVEAGAANEQYF. The DNA for the CDR3 is TGTGCCAGCAGCTTGGTAGAGGCGGGGGCCGCGAACGAGCAGTACTTC.

The chain is built from TRBV30 and TRBJ1-5; TRBD1 is a possible D gene (5 bases). The germline V and J ends were trimmed by 4 bases and 2 bases, with 9 bases remaining between them. The V gene's germline CDR1 is GTSNPN and CDR2 SVGIG (reference sequence). CDR3 length equals 13 residues. CDR3 loop: CAWKLGGNQPQHF. The CDR3, as DNA: TGTGCCTGGAAATTAGGGGGCAATCAGCCCCAGCATTTT.

The chain employs TRBV29-1 and TRBJ1-1; D remains unclear. The germline gives CDR1 SQVTM, CDR2 ANQGSEA. V gave up 6 bases and J gave up 4 bases, with 18 bases separating them. This CDR3 contains 14 residues. The CDR3 DNA sequence: TGCAGCGTCGGAGCGCGGATCAGTGTCACTGAAGCTTTCTTT. It codes for CSVGARISVTEAFF.

The chain links TRBV21-1 to TRBJ1-4. TRBV21-1 is a pseudogene. The CDR3 loop spans 15 amino acids. The CDR3 DNA is TGTGCCAGCAGCAAAGTACGGGGTACTAATGAAAAACTGTTTTTT. Residues: CASSKVRGTNEKLFF.

V usage is TRBV9 and J usage is TRBJ2-3; 10 nucleotides match TRBD1. From germline, CDR1 is SGDLS and CDR2 YYNGEE. V lost 4 bases, J lost 3 bases, and 8 bases stayed unmatched. The CDR3 runs 16 residues. The CDR3: CASSNRQGAPTDTQYF. The CDR3 DNA sequence: TGTGCCAGCAGCAACCGACAGGGGGCACCTACAGATACGCAGTATTTT.

V gene TRBV6-5 combines with J gene TRBJ1-6, with 7 bases identical to TRBD1. The germline V gene has CDR1 MNHEY and CDR2 SVGAGI. The CDR3 has 15 residues. The junction had 3 bases not matched to a gene; V was cut back by 0 bases and J by 7 bases. CDR3 protein: CASSYSTGRNSPLHF. The DNA of the CDR3 is TGTGCCAGCAGTTACTCGACAGGGAGGAATTCACCCCTCCACTTT.

The chain recombines TRBV27 with TRBJ2-4; D possibly corresponds to TRBD2 (6 bases). V was trimmed by 2 bases and J by 1 base, leaving 6 bases between them. The CDR3 extends over 14 amino acids. CDR1 is MNHEY, CDR2 SMNVEV, per germline (reference sequence). The CDR3 region has the DNA TGTGCCAGCAGTTTAGCGGGGGCCAAAAACATTCAGTACTTC. Amino acids: CASSLAGAKNIQYF.

The chain joins TRBV30 to TRBJ2-3; a possible D gene is TRBD2 (6 bases). V lost 7 bases to trimming and J lost 2 bases, with 16 bases between them. Germline V gene sequence: CDR1 GTSNPN, CDR2 SVGIG (reference sequence). This CDR3 has 14 amino acids. The DNA for the CDR3 is TGTGCCTACTCCGTCGGGACTTACACAGATACGCAGTATTTT. This encodes CAYSVGTYTDTQYF.

This chain uses TRBV2 with TRBJ1-1, with D uncertain. The CDR3 has 13 amino acids. In germline, CDR1 is SNHLY, CDR2 FYNNEI. V dropped 6 bases and J dropped 0 bases, with 8 bases sitting between them. The CDR3 nucleotides read TGTGCCAGCAGGGGCCCCTTGAACACTGAAGCTTTCTTT. Translation: CASRGPLNTEAFF.

The chain employs TRBV27 and TRBJ1-5; TRBD1 agrees at 7 bases. Unmatched junction bases numbered 4, after V lost 5 bases and J lost 0 bases. The CDR3 is made up of 15 amino acids. Looked up from germline, CDR1 is MNHEY and CDR2 is SMNVEV (reference sequence). The chain's CDR3 is CASSVYRGSNQPQHF. CDR3 sequence (DNA): TGTGCCAGCAGTGTCTACAGGGGTAGCAATCAGCCCCAGCATTTT.

Here the CDR3 DNA reads TGTGCCAGCAGTCTCGGAGCAGCCCCTACCTACGAGCAGTACTTC. This translates into CASSLGAAPTYEQYF. The V and J genes are TRBV27 and TRBJ2-7; D call uncertain. Per germline, CDR1 MNHEY and CDR2 SMNVEV (reference sequence). The V gene lost 5 bases and the J gene lost 2 bases, with 16 bases spanning the gap. The CDR3 spans 15 residues.